These T cell receptor beta chains were read from a single sample in a study of graft-versus-host responses after intestinal transplantation. These TCRs are of unknown antigen specificity. Clones were read by immunoSEQ multiplex PCR, and TCRdb kept only the in-frame ones, dropping some. Counted here are over 45,000 clones, 85% to 95% occurring once; the ten biggest clones make up around 0.38%. The starting material was unstimulated CD4+ T cells sorted from spleen or lymph node cells, obtained before transplant. The origin of the receptors is a human donor who was the organ donor for an intestinal transplant. Both conserved end residues are part of each CDR3. D genes are given only for firm matches. Not every row has a clone size; where given, it reads once, few, many or a size class.

clone_size: once
j_call: TRBJ1-1
v_call: TRBV5-1
d_call: NA
cdr3_nt: TGCGCCAGCAGCTTTACTACCGAGAACACTGAAGCTTTCTTT
cdr3_aa: CASSFTTENTEAFF

clone_size: NA
j_call: TRBJ2-2
v_call: TRBV5-4
d_call: NA
cdr3_nt: TGTGCCAGCAGCGGGGGGTACACCGGGGAGCTGTTTTTT
cdr3_aa: CASSGGYTGELFF

clone_size: NA
j_call: TRBJ1-5
v_call: TRBV6-5
d_call: NA
cdr3_nt: TGTGCCAGCAGTTCTACCGGGACGTTTTATCAGCCCCAGCATTTT
cdr3_aa: CASSSTGTFYQPQHF

clone_size: NA
j_call: TRBJ2-2
v_call: TRBV6-6
d_call: NA
cdr3_nt: TGTGCCAGCAGTTACAAAAACACCGGGGAGCTGTTTTTT
cdr3_aa: CASSYKNTGELFF

clone_size: NA
j_call: TRBJ1-1
v_call: TRBV7-3
d_call: NA
cdr3_nt: TGTGCCAGCAGCTCAGGCAGGGGAGGTGAAGCTTTCTTT
cdr3_aa: CASSSGRGGEAFF

clone_size: NA
j_call: TRBJ2-4
v_call: TRBV12-5
d_call: NA
cdr3_nt: TGTGCTAGTGGTTCCCCTGGACAGATCTTC
cdr3_aa: CASGSPGQIF

clone_size: NA
j_call: TRBJ2-5
v_call: TRBV6-5
d_call: NA
cdr3_nt: TGTGCCACCCTAGGGCAGGACCAAGAGACCCAGTACTTC
cdr3_aa: CATLGQDQETQYF

clone_size: NA
j_call: TRBJ1-2
v_call: TRBV12-5
d_call: TRBD1
cdr3_nt: TGTGCTAGTGGTCTCACCGGGACAGGGGGCGATGGCTACACCTTC
cdr3_aa: CASGLTGTGGDGYTF

clone_size: NA
j_call: TRBJ1-2
v_call: TRBV5-1
d_call: NA
cdr3_nt: TGCGCCAGCAGCTTGGTCCCCGATTCCAACTATGGCTACACCTTC
cdr3_aa: CASSLVPDSNYGYTF

clone_size: NA
j_call: TRBJ1-6
v_call: TRBV6-6
d_call: NA
cdr3_nt: TGTGCCAGCAGCCTACAGGCTAGCTCCTATAATTCACCCCTCCACTTT
cdr3_aa: CASSLQASSYNSPLHF

clone_size: NA
j_call: TRBJ2-1
v_call: TRBV19
d_call: NA
cdr3_nt: TGTGCCAGCCCAAGACCCGTATCCAATGAGCAGTTCTTC
cdr3_aa: CASPRPVSNEQFF

clone_size: NA
j_call: TRBJ2-1
v_call: TRBV7-2
d_call: NA
cdr3_nt: TGTGCCAGCAGCTCCAAACAGGGAACTGAGCAGTTCTTC
cdr3_aa: CASSSKQGTEQFF

clone_size: NA
j_call: TRBJ1-2
v_call: TRBV4-1
d_call: TRBD1
cdr3_nt: TGCGCCAGCAGCCAAGATCGCGGGGACAGGGGGCGTGGTGGCTACACCTTC
cdr3_aa: CASSQDRGDRGRGGYTF

clone_size: NA
j_call: TRBJ1-1
v_call: TRBV7-9
d_call: NA
cdr3_nt: TGTGCCAGCAGCCTCCGTGACAGAGATTTACACACTGAAGCTTTCTTT
cdr3_aa: CASSLRDRDLHTEAFF

clone_size: NA
j_call: TRBJ2-7
v_call: TRBV6-5
d_call: NA
cdr3_nt: TGTGCCAGCAGCTCGGGGACCTACGAGCAGTACTTC
cdr3_aa: CASSSGTYEQYF

clone_size: NA
j_call: TRBJ2-3
v_call: TRBV7-2
d_call: TRBD2
cdr3_nt: TGTGCCAGCAGCTTAGGGGAGCATAGCGGGGGGAGCGCAGATACGCAGTATTTT
cdr3_aa: CASSLGEHSGGSADTQYF

clone_size: few
j_call: TRBJ2-1
v_call: TRBV10-3
d_call: TRBD2
cdr3_nt: TGTGCCATTAACCTTGGCGGGGGTATTGGGTCTGAGCAGTTCTTC
cdr3_aa: CAINLGGGIGSEQFF

clone_size: NA
j_call: TRBJ2-1
v_call: TRBV11-3
d_call: NA
cdr3_nt: TGTGCCAGCAGCCCTGACGCAGGCAATGAGCAGTTCTTC
cdr3_aa: CASSPDAGNEQFF

clone_size: NA
j_call: TRBJ1-5
v_call: TRBV30
d_call: TRBD1
cdr3_nt: TGTGCCTGGAGCACAGGGGTTAGGCAGCCCCAGCATTTT
cdr3_aa: CAWSTGVRQPQHF

clone_size: NA
j_call: TRBJ2-3
v_call: TRBV5-4
d_call: TRBD2
cdr3_nt: TGTGCCAGTAGCTTGCGACTAGCGGGGGACACAGATACGCAGTATTTT
cdr3_aa: CASSLRLAGDTDTQYF

clone_size: NA
j_call: TRBJ1-2
v_call: TRBV6-5
d_call: TRBD1
cdr3_nt: TGTGCCAGCAGGGGGACAGGGACCAGCTATGGCTACACCTTC
cdr3_aa: CASRGTGTSYGYTF

clone_size: NA
j_call: TRBJ1-2
v_call: TRBV27
d_call: NA
cdr3_nt: TGTGCCAGCAGTCCCACCCCTGGCTATGGCTACACCTTC
cdr3_aa: CASSPTPGYGYTF

clone_size: NA
j_call: TRBJ2-5
v_call: TRBV5-6
d_call: TRBD1
cdr3_nt: TGTGCCAGCAGCTTTAAGGGACAGGGCCAAGAGACCCAGTACTTC
cdr3_aa: CASSFKGQGQETQYF

clone_size: NA
j_call: TRBJ2-2
v_call: TRBV7-7
d_call: NA
cdr3_nt: TGTGCTAGCAGCTTGTCCGGCTCGGGGGAGCTGTTTTTT
cdr3_aa: CASSLSGSGELFF

clone_size: NA
j_call: TRBJ2-3
v_call: TRBV9
d_call: NA
cdr3_nt: TGTGCCAGCAGCGTAGTGGCGAGCACAGATACGCAGTATTTT
cdr3_aa: CASSVVASTDTQYF

clone_size: NA
j_call: TRBJ2-1
v_call: TRBV19
d_call: NA
cdr3_nt: TGTGCCAGTAGTATGCCCGCAGCTGAGCAGTTCTTC
cdr3_aa: CASSMPAAEQFF

clone_size: NA
j_call: TRBJ2-1
v_call: TRBV1
d_call: NA
cdr3_nt: TGCACCAGCAGCCCCTGGACTAGCGGGGGGGAAGATGAGCAGTTCTTC
cdr3_aa: CTSSPWTSGGEDEQFF

clone_size: NA
j_call: TRBJ1-2
v_call: TRBV7-6
d_call: NA
cdr3_nt: TGTGCCAGCAGCAACCTACAGGGAGGCTACACCTTC
cdr3_aa: CASSNLQGGYTF

clone_size: few
j_call: TRBJ2-7
v_call: TRBV6-5
d_call: TRBD1
cdr3_nt: TGTGCCAGCAGTTTAGACAGGGGCCCTTACGAGCAGTACTTC
cdr3_aa: CASSLDRGPYEQYF

clone_size: NA
j_call: TRBJ2-1
v_call: TRBV23-1
d_call: NA
cdr3_nt: TGCGCCAGCAGTCCCCGCAGCACAGGGGAGGATTACAATGAGCAGTTCTTC
cdr3_aa: CASSPRSTGEDYNEQFF

clone_size: NA
j_call: TRBJ2-5
v_call: TRBV5-1
d_call: NA
cdr3_nt: TGCGCCAGCAGCTTGGAGGGCAGGCTCGAGACCCAGTACTTC
cdr3_aa: CASSLEGRLETQYF

clone_size: NA
j_call: TRBJ1-4
v_call: TRBV23-1
d_call: TRBD1
cdr3_nt: TGCGCCAGCAGTACTCCGGGACAGGCAAATGAAAAACTGTTTTTT
cdr3_aa: CASSTPGQANEKLFF

clone_size: once
j_call: TRBJ2-1
v_call: TRBV7-2
d_call: TRBD2
cdr3_nt: TGTGCCAGCAGCCTCCAGAGCGGGGGATACAATGAGCAGTTCTTC
cdr3_aa: CASSLQSGGYNEQFF

clone_size: once
j_call: TRBJ2-7
v_call: TRBV12-5
d_call: NA
cdr3_nt: TGTGCTAGTGGTTTGGTACTCGGAGTCGTACACTCCTACGAGCAGTACTTC
cdr3_aa: CASGLVLGVVHSYEQYF

clone_size: NA
j_call: TRBJ1-2
v_call: TRBV7-9
d_call: NA
cdr3_nt: TGTGCCAGCAGCCAGGGGAAAGGGGGCTACACCTTC
cdr3_aa: CASSQGKGGYTF

clone_size: NA
j_call: TRBJ2-2
v_call: TRBV5-1
d_call: NA
cdr3_nt: TGCGCCAGCAGCCTAAAGGGGGTCGGGGAGCTGTTTTTT
cdr3_aa: CASSLKGVGELFF

clone_size: NA
j_call: TRBJ2-3
v_call: TRBV11-2
d_call: TRBD2
cdr3_nt: TGTGCCAGCAGCTTAGCGGGGGGGCCCGGTACGCAGTATTTT
cdr3_aa: CASSLAGGPGTQYF

clone_size: NA
j_call: TRBJ1-2
v_call: TRBV20-1
d_call: TRBD1
cdr3_nt: TGCAGTGCTAGCACAGGGGGGGGCTACACCTTC
cdr3_aa: CSASTGGGYTF

clone_size: NA
j_call: TRBJ1-2
v_call: TRBV7-2
d_call: TRBD1
cdr3_nt: TGTGCCAGCAGCTCACAGGGGGCCTCGGTCTATGGCTACACCTTC
cdr3_aa: CASSSQGASVYGYTF

clone_size: NA
j_call: TRBJ1-5
v_call: TRBV4-2
d_call: NA
cdr3_nt: TGTGCCAGCAGCCAGTCGGGGAACAATCAGCCCCAGCATTTT
cdr3_aa: CASSQSGNNQPQHF

clone_size: NA
j_call: TRBJ2-7
v_call: TRBV7-2
d_call: TRBD1
cdr3_nt: TGTGCCAGCAGCTCCTCCCCCCGGGACAGGGTATACTTC
cdr3_aa: CASSSSPRDRVYF

clone_size: once
j_call: TRBJ1-2
v_call: TRBV7-2
d_call: TRBD1
cdr3_nt: TGTGCCAGCAGCTTGTCGACAGGGGACTATGGCTACACCTTC
cdr3_aa: CASSLSTGDYGYTF

clone_size: NA
j_call: TRBJ2-3
v_call: TRBV28
d_call: NA
cdr3_nt: TGTGCCAGCAGTCACACAGATACGCAGTATTTT
cdr3_aa: CASSHTDTQYF

clone_size: NA
j_call: TRBJ2-1
v_call: TRBV7-9
d_call: TRBD2
cdr3_nt: TGTGCCAGCAGCTGGACGGGGACTAGCGGGAACTACAATGAGCAGTTCTTC
cdr3_aa: CASSWTGTSGNYNEQFF

clone_size: NA
j_call: TRBJ2-5
v_call: TRBV28
d_call: TRBD2
cdr3_nt: TGTGCCAGCAGTTTATTGTCCGGGGGGACGGCCCAAGAGACCCAGTACTTC
cdr3_aa: CASSLLSGGTAQETQYF

clone_size: NA
j_call: TRBJ2-3
v_call: TRBV11-2
d_call: NA
cdr3_nt: TGTGCCAGCAGCTTAGACAGAACAGATACGCAGTATTTT
cdr3_aa: CASSLDRTDTQYF

clone_size: NA
j_call: TRBJ1-6
v_call: TRBV19
d_call: TRBD1
cdr3_nt: TGTGCCAGTAGTCTTACGCGTACTGGGACAGCCCTTTTCCCTTCACCCCTCCACTTT
cdr3_aa: CASSLTRTGTALFPSPLHF

clone_size: NA
j_call: TRBJ1-2
v_call: TRBV6-1
d_call: TRBD1
cdr3_nt: TGTGCCAGCAGGACCCCCGGGACAGGGTATGGCTACACCTTC
cdr3_aa: CASRTPGTGYGYTF

clone_size: NA
j_call: TRBJ1-1
v_call: TRBV5-8
d_call: TRBD1
cdr3_nt: TGTGCCAGCAGCAGGAACAGGGGGCGAACTGAAGCTTTCTTT
cdr3_aa: CASSRNRGRTEAFF

clone_size: NA
j_call: TRBJ1-3
v_call: TRBV2
d_call: NA
cdr3_nt: TGTGCCAGCAGTGACAGTGTTGGAAACACCATATATTTT
cdr3_aa: CASSDSVGNTIYF

clone_size: NA
j_call: TRBJ2-7
v_call: TRBV6-6
d_call: TRBD2
cdr3_nt: TGTGCCAGCATACTAGCGGGGAGCTCCTACGAGCAGTACTTC
cdr3_aa: CASILAGSSYEQYF

clone_size: NA
j_call: TRBJ2-3
v_call: TRBV15
d_call: TRBD2
cdr3_nt: TGTGCCACCAGCACCGGGACTAGCATCCCAGATACGCAGTATTTT
cdr3_aa: CATSTGTSIPDTQYF